This TCR beta chain is from a study of OX40 agonist ivuxolimab in advanced cancers. This CDR3 contains 16 residues. Germline loops: CDR1 MNHEY, CDR2 SMNVEV (reference sequence). The V gene end was trimmed by 5 bases and the J gene end by 6 bases; junction bases not matched to a gene: 7. Method: immunoSEQ multiplex PCR; TCRdb's copy keeps in-frame clones and lacks some. Of approximately 60,000 clones listed, over 90% are singletons. The receptor comes from an adult with an advanced solid tumor such as melanoma, head and neck, liver or kidney cancer. The rearrangement joins TRBV27 to TRBJ2-2, with 12 positions matching TRBD2. This material consisted of CD4+ or CD8+ T cells sorted from blood, taken in a trial of the OX40 agonist ivuxolimab. Here the CDR3 DNA reads TGTGCCAGCAGTCCTGGGACTAGCGGGCCCCCCGGGGAGCTGTTTTTT. This encodes CASSPGTSGPPGELFF.